One and the same sample provided the 3 T cell receptor beta chains below, sequenced in a study of tumor-infiltrating lymphocytes in oesophageal squamous cell carcinoma. TCRdb re-analysed the PCR reads in MiXCR, keeping a single row per CDR3 protein. The sample shows approximately 9,500 distinct CDR3 sequences, roughly three fifths of them seen only once. Specimen: esophageal tumor tissue. Receptors were obtained from a male donor with esophageal squamous cell carcinoma.

As concerns this clonotype: A read error may produce the germline difference seen at one junction end. The J gene is TRBJ2-1, the V gene TRBV7-2; TRBD2 agrees at 10 bases. The CDR3 extends over 13 amino acids. The germline V gene has CDR1 SGHTA and CDR2 FQGNSA. The CDR3 region is CASSSSPAGGLYF. The CDR3 DNA sequence: TGTGCCAGCAGCTCCAGTCCAGCGGGAGGGCTTTACTTC.

CDR3 sequence: CASSPTGDREAFF. The CDR3 coding sequence is TGCGCCAGCAGTCCGACGGGGGACCGTGAAGCTTTCTTT. The V gene is TRBV5-1, the J gene TRBJ1-1, with TRBD1 as a possible D gene (5 bases). This CDR3 region has 13 residues. Trimming pared 5 bases from V and 7 bases from J, leaving 15 bases between. Germline V gene sequence: CDR1 SGHRS, CDR2 YFSETQ.

Only a few counts were recorded for this clonotype. V and J are TRBV7-6 and TRBJ2-7; D remains unclear. The length of the CDR3 is 12 residues. Germline V gene sequence: CDR1 SGHVS, CDR2 FNYEAQ. The germline V and J ends were trimmed by 4 bases and 4 bases, with 8 bases remaining between them. As DNA, the CDR3 is TGTGCCAGCAGCTCACTGCGGTACGAGCAGTACTTC. Translating gives CASSSLRYEQYF.